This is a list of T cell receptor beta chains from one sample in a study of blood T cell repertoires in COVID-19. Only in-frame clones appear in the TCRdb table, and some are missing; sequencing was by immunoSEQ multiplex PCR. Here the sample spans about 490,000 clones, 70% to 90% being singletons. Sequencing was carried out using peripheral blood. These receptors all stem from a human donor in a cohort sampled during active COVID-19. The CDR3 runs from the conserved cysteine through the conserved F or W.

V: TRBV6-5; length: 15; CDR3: CASSYMPPKGYEQYF
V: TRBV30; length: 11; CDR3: CAWDSYNEQFF
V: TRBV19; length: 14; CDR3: CASSRAGYNQPQHF
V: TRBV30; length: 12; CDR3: CAWTPDSYGYTF
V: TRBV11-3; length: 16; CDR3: CASSLGPVGAGNTIYF
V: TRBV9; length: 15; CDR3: CASSVDEGVGNTIYF
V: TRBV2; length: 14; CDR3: CASSVDRAQETQYF
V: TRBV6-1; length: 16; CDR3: CASSEALTSGQETQYF
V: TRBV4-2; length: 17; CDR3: CASSQDRASGSTDTQYF
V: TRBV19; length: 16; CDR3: CASSDGGRGSTDTQYF